The source of this TCR beta chain is a study of blood T cell repertoires in COVID-19. As originally analysed: Quantification of nucleated cells was approximated via reference gene primer amplification. TCRdb's copy holds only in-frame clones and misses some; the assay was immunoSEQ multiplex PCR. The V and J calls and clone size are taken from that table; D and trimming were inferred from the DNA. In the table there are about 240,000 clones, more than 85% of which are singletons. Sequenced: peripheral blood. This clonotype was sampled from a woman between 65 and 79 years old with active or convalescent COVID-19.

This CDR3 is CASSTAAGGSLGYTF. The DNA of the CDR3 is TGTGCCAGCAGCACCGCCGCGGGGGGTTCGCTTGGCTACACCTTC. This chain uses TRBV5-4 with TRBJ1-2; tentatively, D is TRBD1 (5 bases). CDR3 length: 15 residues. Looked up from germline, CDR1 is SGHNT and CDR2 is YYREEE (reference sequence). Trimming left V 4 bases short and J 7 bases short, with 20 bases between.